This T cell receptor (beta chain) was retrieved from a study of post-analysis software for immune sequencing data. Study information: Several disease courses (relapsing-remitting, secondary progressive and progressive-relapsing) of multiple sclerosis were included. Broader study findings: Strong co-clustering by F measure was seen for same-batch samples. TRBV segments more frequent in patients than in controls numbered several and included TRBV5-6, TRBV5-1 and TRBV20-1. Normalized Chao1 diversity in multiple sclerosis patients fell significantly below that of controls.

V was pared by 7 bases and J by 0 bases, with 0 bases of the junction left unmatched. This CDR3 comprises 14 residues. In regard to this clonotype: Its antigen remains unidentified.

Every TCR beta cDNA library bore unique molecular identifiers. TCRdb fed the PCR reads into MiXCR, producing one record per CDR3 protein. This sample yields roughly 600,000 distinct CDR3 sequences, of which roughly 46% are seen a single time; around 1.7% belongs to the top ten. The TCR originated in a girl under 18 with multiple sclerosis. The chain is built from TRBV12-3 or TRBV12-4 and TRBJ2-2; 9 nucleotides line up with TRBD2. Sequenced material: blood. The CDR3 DNA follows: TGTGCCAGCACTAGCGGGACGAACACCGGGGAGCTGTTTTTT. Translated: CASTSGTNTGELFF.